The 15 T cell receptor beta chains given below trace back to one sample, sequenced in a study of vaccination and CD4 T cells after COVID-19 (dated by TCRdb to about 2022). The library was prepared using PCR. TCRdb names Illumina iSeq 100 as the instrument used. DNA from cultured CD4+ T cells was subjected to TCR sequencing with the Oncomine TCR Beta short-read assay at the Johns Hopkins FTIC core. TCRdb ran its own pipeline on the public reads, namely fastp trimming at Q25 and MiXCR clone calling, and kept in-frame beta chains. Every CDR3 protein is listed once, alongside the most common genes and DNA of its rows. This sample is represented by fewer than 4,500 distinct CDR3 sequences; roughly two fifths of them were singletons. The ten largest clonotypes hold around 31% of the sample. No antigen has been assigned to these receptors. The meaning of the sample's treatment or condition label: roughly 11-day PBMC culture with coronavirus spike peptide pools or control peptides (ViraFEST assay).

Sequencing input: CD4+ T cells from blood, cultured in vitro. These receptors were collected from a human donor who had recovered from COVID-19.

The gene calls are TRBV30 and TRBJ1-6; D is unresolved. The CDR3 is 13 amino acids. V was clipped by 0 bases and J by 6 bases, with 6 bases between them. Per the germline V gene, CDR1 is GTSNPN and CDR2 is SVGIG (reference sequence). The CDR3 region is CAWSVGINSPLHF. CDR3 coding DNA: TGTGCCTGGAGTGTAGGCATTAATTCACCCCTCCACTTT.

The sample holds a few counts of this clonotype. V and J are TRBV10-3 and TRBJ2-2, with D possibly called TRBD1 or TRBD2 (5 bases each). CDR3 size: 14 residues. CDR1 is ENHRY and CDR2 is SYGVKD in the germline V gene. The ends were cut back, 8 bases at V and 1 base at J, with 11 bases in the middle. For the CDR3, the DNA is TGTGCCATCTCCGGGACGGTGAACACCGGGGAGCTGTTTTTT. Translation: CAISGTVNTGELFF.

There are a few counts of this clonotype. The chain is built from TRBV30 and TRBJ1-6; TRBD1 is a possible D gene (6 bases). The CDR3 is 16 residues long. Per the germline V gene, CDR1 is GTSNPN and CDR2 is SVGIG (reference sequence). Trimming took off 0 bases at V and 10 bases at J, with 19 bases between the two ends. This CDR3 reads CAWSVEGTRGNSPLHF. The CDR3 DNA sequence: TGTGCCTGGAGTGTCGAAGGGACCAGGGGTAACTCACCCCTCCACTTT.

The table lists this clonotype with a few counts. The CDR3 spells CATSSHGTGFIDTEAFF. The CDR3 region has the DNA TGTGCCACCAGCAGCCATGGGACGGGATTTATCGACACTGAAGCTTTCTTT. The V gene is TRBV15, the J gene TRBJ1-1, with D possibly matching TRBD1 (5 bases). The CDR3 contains 17 residues. Germline V gene data show CDR1 as LNHNV and CDR2 as YYDKDF (reference sequence). Deletions cut 3 bases from V and 3 bases from J, with 20 bases between.

This clonotype was recorded a few times. The genes are TRBV15 and TRBJ2-5, with D maybe TRBD1 (5 bases). The V gene's germline CDR1 is LNHNV and CDR2 YYDKDF (reference sequence). The CDR3 contains 13 residues. Trimming took off 4 bases at V and 7 bases at J, with 13 bases between the two ends. Written as DNA, the CDR3 is TGTGCCACCAGCACGACAGAGGTGGGGACCCAGTACTTC. This sequence encodes CATSTTEVGTQYF.

This clonotype rates as medium-sized (0.01 to 0.1%). The chain links TRBV7-9 to TRBJ1-3; 7 bases are shared with TRBD1. CDR3 length: 15 residues. Losses at the gene ends were 5 bases for V and 0 bases for J; bases not matched to a gene: 4. Germline V lookup: CDR1 SEHNR, CDR2 FQNEAQ (reference sequence). The CDR3 region has the DNA TGTGCCAGCAGCCAGGACAGGTCCTCTGGAAACACCATATATTTT. Translating gives CASSQDRSSGNTIYF.

This clonotype was counted only a few times. V is TRBV6-1 and J is TRBJ1-1; D possibly corresponds to TRBD1 (6 bases). V shed 7 bases and J shed 1 base, with 13 bases lying between them. Germline V gene sequence: CDR1 MNHNS, CDR2 SASEGT. The CDR3 loop spans 14 amino acids. CDR3 amino acids: CASMDRWGNTEAFF. The CDR3 region has the DNA TGTGCCAGCATGGACAGATGGGGGAACACTGAAGCTTTCTTT.

The J gene is TRBJ2-1, the V gene TRBV21-1; the D call in the table, TRBD2, was not verified against the DNA. TRBV21-1 is classified as a pseudogene. This CDR3 has 17 residues. The CDR3 reads CASTSRERGGQGNEQFF. The CDR3 coding sequence is TGTGCCAGCACCTCTAGGGAGCGGGGGGGCCAGGGTAATGAGCAGTTCTTC.

This clonotype was picked up a small number of times. The rearrangement joins TRBV11-2 to TRBJ2-7; maybe TRBD2 (6 bases). The CDR3 covers 13 residues. CDR1 and CDR2 from the germline V gene are SGHAT and FQNNGV. With 5 bases removed from V and 6 bases from J, the gap between germline ends came to 14 bases. CDR3 coding DNA: TGTGCCAGCAGCCGCGAACGGGGGAGCGAGCAGTACTTC. Its translation is CASSRERGSEQYF. Based on the CDR3 plus reference TRBV11-2 and TRBJ2-7, the full variable domain is EAGVAQSPRYKIIEKRQSVAFWCNPISGHATLYWYQQILGQGPKLLIQFQNNGVVDDSQLPKDRFSAERLKGVDSTLKIQPAKLEDSAVYLCASSRERGSEQYFGPGTRLTVT.

CDR3 sequence (DNA): TGTGCCTGGAGTACGGGGACAACGAACACTGAAGCTTTCTTT. Protein product: CAWSTGTTNTEAFF. The chain employs TRBV30 and TRBJ1-1, with D possibly TRBD1 on 6 matching bases. Trimming cost V 2 bases and J 1 base, with 11 bases left between them. The germline V gene encodes CDR1 GTSNPN and CDR2 SVGIG (reference sequence). CDR3 length: 14 residues.

The chain couples TRBV2 to TRBJ1-2; TRBD1 might be the D (6 bases). The germline V gene encodes CDR1 SNHLY and CDR2 FYNNEI. The CDR3 is made up of 14 amino acids. V lost 5 bases, J lost 5 bases, and 15 bases lay in between. The CDR3 is CASSSTGLFYGYTF. The CDR3, as DNA: TGTGCCAGCAGTTCGACAGGCCTTTTTTATGGCTACACCTTC. The full variable domain, completed using reference TRBV2 and TRBJ1-2, is EPEVTQTPSHQVTQMGQEVILRCVPISNHLYFYWYRQILGQKVEFLVSFYNNEISEKSEIFDDQFSVERPDGSNFTLKIRSTKLEDSAMYFCASSSTGLFYGYTFGSGTRLTVV.

This clonotype is medium-sized (0.01 to 0.1%). The chain recombines TRBV12-3 or TRBV12-4 with TRBJ1-2; TRBD1 is a possible D gene (5 bases). The CDR3 runs to 13 residues. The germline V and J ends were trimmed by 5 bases and 5 bases, with 12 bases remaining between them. CDR3 bases: TGTGCCAGCAGTCCGGGACCGTGGTATGGCTACACCTTC. Residues: CASSPGPWYGYTF.

The V gene is TRBV5-6, the J gene TRBJ1-2; D unresolved. This CDR3 is built from 13 residues. V was cut by 0 bases and J by 4 bases, with 7 bases left in between. The germline V gene has CDR1 SGHDT and CDR2 YYEEEE. The CDR3 bases are TGTGCCAGCAGCTTGGGGGTAGTCTATGGCTACACCTTC. This translates into CASSLGVVYGYTF.

In its sample, this clonotype was seen a few times. This rearrangement joins TRBV24-1 to TRBJ1-6, with D perhaps TRBD1 (6 bases). Germline CDR1 KGHDR, CDR2 SFDVKD. V shed 8 bases and J shed 10 bases, with 14 bases lying between them. The CDR3 has 13 residues. CDR3 amino acids: CATKMDSLSPLHF. In nucleotides, the CDR3 is TGTGCCACCAAGATGGACAGCCTCTCACCCCTCCACTTT.

By sample fraction, this clonotype is medium-sized. This chain connects TRBV6-1 to TRBJ1-6; 8 nucleotides align to TRBD1. Germline-derived CDR1 and CDR2 are MNHNS and SASEGT. The CDR3 length is 13 residues. Trimming removed 5 bases from V and 9 bases from J; junction bases left unmatched: 3. CDR3 protein: CASSTTGASPLHF. The CDR3 coding sequence is TGTGCCAGCAGTACGACAGGGGCTTCACCCCTCCACTTT.